The text below deals with one T cell receptor beta chain. Its antigen is unidentified. This record comes from a study of cytomegalovirus exposure and HLA in healthy donors. Overall study context: Inside one of the first data releases sat 75 million to 100 million unique TCRs taken from HLA-typed donors.

Vbeta (60) and Jbeta (13) primers were used in the PCR. Repertoires were generated with immunoSEQ multiplex PCR, while TCRdb's copy carries only in-frame clones and drops some. The sample lists 100,000 to 120,000 clones; around 79% were seen once. Participants comprised healthy donors of bone marrow. Overall study results and limits: TCR beta V segments were, for the most part, productive about 87% or about 30% of the time in an earlier analysis.

The sequencing input was PBMCs. The sequence came from a woman aged 25 to 39 in good health and CMV-seronegative.

The CDR3 spells CASSISRGGEKLFF. The CDR3, as DNA: TGTGCCAGTAGTATTAGCAGGGGTGGTGAAAAACTGTTTTTT. The rearrangement links TRBV19 to TRBJ1-4; possibly TRBD1 for D (6 bases). This CDR3 is 14 amino acids long. Trimming left V 3 bases short and J 7 bases short, with 12 bases between. The germline gives CDR1 LNHDA, CDR2 SQIVND (reference sequence).